This T cell receptor (beta chain) was sequenced during a study of T cell changes during pregnancy in multiple sclerosis. Method: immunoSEQ multiplex PCR; TCRdb's copy keeps in-frame clones and lacks some. The sample has about 36,000 clones, approximately 90% seen once. CDR1 is LGHNA, CDR2 YNFKEQ, per germline. This CDR3 is 17 amino acids long. V was pared by 2 bases and J by 5 bases, with 11 bases of the junction left unmatched. The sample was CD4+ T cells from peripheral blood mononuclear cells, taken in the first trimester of pregnancy. This chain connects TRBV4-2 to TRBJ2-5, with 10 positions matching TRBD2. The receptor was isolated from a female donor with multiple sclerosis, enrolled in a pregnancy study. The CDR3 protein is CASSQPRSGGAGETQYF. The CDR3 bases are TGTGCCAGCAGCCAACCACGAAGCGGGGGGGCCGGGGAGACCCAGTACTTC.